A selection of T cell receptor beta chains follows, all from one sample in a study of Ad26.COV2.S vaccination and SARS-CoV-2 variants. Here immunoSEQ multiplex PCR was the method, and the copy in TCRdb shows in-frame clones only, minus some. The sample records roughly 350,000 clones, around 90% being singletons. The sample in question was peripheral blood, obtained in a trial of Ad26.COV2.S vaccine versus placebo. All receptors derive from a person between 18 and 65 years old who received the Ad26.COV2.S COVID-19 vaccine or a placebo. CDR3s include the opening cysteine and the closing phenylalanine or tryptophan. A D gene is named only where the DNA matches it firmly. Where a row states a size, it is once, few, many or the class of an expanded clone; other rows omit it.

>-|TRBV15|TRBJ2-7|-
CATSRDRGSSYEQYF
TGTGCCACCAGCAGAGATAGAGGCAGCTCCTACGAGCAGTACTTC
>-|TRBV7-9|TRBJ2-7|-
CASSLADDVRYEQYF
TGTGCCAGCAGCTTAGCGGACGATGTACGCTACGAGCAGTACTTC
>-|TRBV6-2/TRBV6-3|TRBJ2-2|-
CASSLRTDTGELFF
TGTGCCAGCAGTCTCAGGACAGACACCGGGGAGCTGTTTTTT
>TRBD2|TRBV7-3|TRBJ2-1|-
CASSLTSGGRNEQFF
TGTGCCAGCAGCCTAACTAGCGGGGGGAGAAATGAGCAGTTCTTC
>TRBD2|TRBV7-8|TRBJ2-5|-
CASSLLSSGGQETQYF
TGTGCCAGCAGCTTACTGTCTAGCGGGGGGCAAGAGACCCAGTACTTC
>TRBD1|TRBV6-2/TRBV6-3|TRBJ2-6|-
CASSRAGTGSSGANVLTF
TGTGCCAGCAGCCGGGCTGGGACAGGAAGCTCTGGGGCCAACGTCCTGACTTTC
>TRBD2|TRBV4-3|TRBJ2-3|-
CASSRLAGPPSTDTQYF
TGCGCCAGCAGCCGACTAGCGGGCCCGCCGAGCACAGATACGCAGTATTTT
>TRBD2|TRBV10-3|TRBJ2-7|-
CAIRLGLGELEQYF
TGTGCCATCAGGCTAGGACTAGGGGAGCTCGAGCAGTACTTC
>-|TRBV3-1/TRBV3-2|TRBJ2-1|-
CASSTRAGLNFNEQFF
TGTGCCAGCAGCACAAGGGCAGGGTTGAATTTCAATGAGCAGTTCTTC
>-|TRBV19|TRBJ1-2|-
CASSIIRNDYGYTF
TGTGCCAGTAGTATAATCAGGAACGACTATGGCTACACCTTC
>-|TRBV2|TRBJ1-4|few
CASSRTGGANEKLFF
TGTGCCAGCAGTAGAACCGGGGGAGCTAATGAAAAACTGTTTTTT
>-|TRBV11-3|TRBJ2-1|-
CASRRDDNEQFF
TGTGCCAGCAGGAGGGACGACAATGAGCAGTTCTTC
>-|TRBV5-6|TRBJ2-7|once
CASSLVNGGSYEQYF
TGTGCCAGCAGCTTGGTAAACGGGGGCTCCTACGAGCAGTACTTC
>-|TRBV12-3/TRBV12-4|TRBJ1-5|-
CASSFDENQPQHF
TGTGCCAGCAGTTTCGACGAGAATCAGCCCCAGCATTTT
>-|TRBV5-1|TRBJ1-2|-
CASSLTTSINYGYTF
TGCGCCAGCAGCTTGACAACCTCAATTAACTATGGCTACACCTTC
>TRBD2|TRBV27|TRBJ2-2|-
CASTLTGRAGELFF
TGTGCCAGCACCCTAACGGGGAGGGCCGGGGAGCTGTTTTTT
>TRBD1|TRBV11-2|TRBJ2-7|-
CASSSRDRAEDYEQYF
TGTGCCAGCAGCTCCAGAGACAGGGCAGAGGACTACGAGCAGTACTTC
>-|TRBV23-1|TRBJ2-7|-
CASSHWDNLYEQYF
TGCGCCAGCAGTCATTGGGACAACTTATACGAGCAGTACTTC
>TRBD2|TRBV18|TRBJ2-3|once
CASSPVGGLVQQYF
TGTGCCAGCTCACCGGTGGGGGGACTAGTTCAGCAGTATTTT
>TRBD1|TRBV6-1|TRBJ1-5|-
CASSEEQGFSNQPQHF
TGTGCCAGCAGTGAGGAACAGGGGTTCTCCAATCAGCCCCAGCATTTT
>-|TRBV30|TRBJ2-6|-
CAWSAGRVPRSGANVLTF
TGTGCCTGGAGTGCGGGTAGGGTCCCCCGATCTGGGGCCAACGTCCTGACTTTC
>TRBD1|TRBV27|TRBJ2-1|-
CASASGTGYNEQFF
TGTGCCAGCGCTTCCGGGACAGGGTACAATGAGCAGTTCTTC
>TRBD2|TRBV15|TRBJ2-3|-
CATSLLAGEEDTQYF
TGTGCCACCAGCCTACTAGCGGGGGAGGAAGATACGCAGTATTTT
>-|TRBV15|TRBJ1-1|-
CATSRHRSRDRAEAFF
TGTGCCACCAGCAGACACCGAAGCCGAGACAGAGCTGAAGCTTTCTTT
>-|TRBV21-1|TRBJ1-5|-
CASSGVREANQPQHF
TGTGCCAGCAGCGGAGTCAGAGAAGCCAATCAGCCCCAGCATTTT
>-|TRBV12-5|TRBJ1-3|few
CASGQTTASLSGNTIYF
TGTGCTAGTGGCCAGACGACCGCAAGCCTCTCTGGAAACACCATATATTTT
>-|TRBV14|TRBJ1-4|-
CASSQERSANEKLFF
TGTGCCAGCAGCCAAGAAAGGTCGGCTAATGAAAAACTGTTTTTT
>TRBD1|TRBV5-8|TRBJ2-2|-
CASRKTGSGTGELFF
TGTGCCAGCAGAAAGACAGGGAGTGGGACCGGGGAGCTGTTTTTT
>-|TRBV9|TRBJ2-1|-
CASSGGSIEQFF
TGTGCCAGCAGCGGGGGGTCTATCGAGCAGTTCTTC
>-|TRBV30|TRBJ2-7|once
CAWISADSSYEQYF
TGTGCCTGGATTTCGGCAGACAGCTCCTACGAGCAGTACTTC